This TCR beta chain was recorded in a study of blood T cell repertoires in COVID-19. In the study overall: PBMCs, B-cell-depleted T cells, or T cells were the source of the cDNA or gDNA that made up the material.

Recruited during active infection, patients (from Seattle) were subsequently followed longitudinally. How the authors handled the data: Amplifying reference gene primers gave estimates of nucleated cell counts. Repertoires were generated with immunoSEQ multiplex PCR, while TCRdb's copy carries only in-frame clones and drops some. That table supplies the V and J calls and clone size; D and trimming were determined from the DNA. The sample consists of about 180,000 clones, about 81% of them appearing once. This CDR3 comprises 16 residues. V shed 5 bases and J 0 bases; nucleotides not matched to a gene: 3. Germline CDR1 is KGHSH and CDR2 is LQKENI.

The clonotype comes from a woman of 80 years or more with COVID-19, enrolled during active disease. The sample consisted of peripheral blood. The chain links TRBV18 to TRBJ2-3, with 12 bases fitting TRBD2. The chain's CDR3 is CASSALAGGSTDTQYF. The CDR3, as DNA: TGTGCCAGCTCAGCACTAGCGGGGGGAAGCACAGATACGCAGTATTTT.